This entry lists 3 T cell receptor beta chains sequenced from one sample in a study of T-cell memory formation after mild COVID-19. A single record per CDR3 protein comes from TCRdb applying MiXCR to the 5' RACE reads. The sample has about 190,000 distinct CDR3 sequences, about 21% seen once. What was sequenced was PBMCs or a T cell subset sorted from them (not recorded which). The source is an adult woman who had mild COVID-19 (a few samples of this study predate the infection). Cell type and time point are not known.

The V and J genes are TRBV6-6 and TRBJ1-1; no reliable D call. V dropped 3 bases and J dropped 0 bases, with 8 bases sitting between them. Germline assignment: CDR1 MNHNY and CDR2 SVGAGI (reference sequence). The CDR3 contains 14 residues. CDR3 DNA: TGTGCCAGCAGTTATCGCGCGTTGAACACTGAAGCTTTCTTT. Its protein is CASSYRALNTEAFF.

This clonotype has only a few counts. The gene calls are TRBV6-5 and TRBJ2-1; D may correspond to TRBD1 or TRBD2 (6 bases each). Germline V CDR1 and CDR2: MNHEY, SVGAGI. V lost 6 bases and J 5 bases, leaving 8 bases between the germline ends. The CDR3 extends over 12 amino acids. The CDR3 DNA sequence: TGTGCCAGCAGCGGGGGCCACAATGAGCAGTTCTTC. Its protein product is CASSGGHNEQFF.

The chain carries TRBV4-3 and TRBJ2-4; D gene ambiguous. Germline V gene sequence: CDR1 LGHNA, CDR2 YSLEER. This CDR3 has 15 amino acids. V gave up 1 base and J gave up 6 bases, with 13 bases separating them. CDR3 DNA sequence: TGCGCCAGCAGCCAAGGTTCCGGCGACGGAAACATTCAGTACTTC. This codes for CASSQGSGDGNIQYF.